A single sample gave rise to the 13 T cell receptor beta chains below, sequenced in a study of T cell responses to AZD1222 COVID-19 vaccine. Libraries were prepared by immunoSEQ multiplex PCR; TCRdb keeps only in-frame clonotypes and omits some of them. The table has tens of thousands of clones, 80% to 90% seen once. Sequenced material: peripheral blood, taken on day 0 of AZD1222 vaccination. These receptors were taken from an adult in good health.

V and J are TRBV5-4 and TRBJ2-7, with D perhaps matching TRBD2 (6 bases). The germline V and J ends were trimmed by 5 bases and 3 bases, with 15 bases remaining between them. This CDR3 contains 14 residues. CDR1 is SGHNT, CDR2 YYREEE, per germline (reference sequence). The CDR3 region has the DNA TGTGCCAGCAGGCGGGACGGAACTAACTACGAGCAGTACTTC. Its protein product is CASRRDGTNYEQYF.

This chain joins TRBV18 and TRBJ2-1; TRBD2 aligns across 8 bases. After removal of 5 bases from V and 5 bases from J, the junction contained 2 bases not matched to a gene. The V gene's germline CDR1 is KGHSH and CDR2 LQKENI. This CDR3 has 13 residues. The DNA of the CDR3 is TGTGCCAGCTCAGTAGCGGGGCACAATGAGCAGTTCTTC. Translated: CASSVAGHNEQFF.

The sample holds a few counts of this clone. The chain has TRBV21-1 and TRBJ1-1. TRBV21-1 is labeled a pseudogene. The CDR3 has 15 amino acids. CDR3 in DNA: TGTGCCAGCTCAAAAGGACTGTTAATGAACACTGAAGCTTTCTTT. This codes for CASSKGLLMNTEAFF.

This clone is medium-sized within its sample. V gene TRBV6-1 combines with J gene TRBJ2-7, with a tentative D call TRBD2 (5 bases). CDR3 length equals 12 residues. The germline V gene encodes CDR1 MNHNS and CDR2 SASEGT. The CDR3 DNA is TGTGCTACCGAGGGCATATCCTACGAGCAGTACTTC. Translating it yields CATEGISYEQYF.

The sample holds one count of this clone. The chain joins TRBV5-1 to TRBJ2-2, with TRBD2 matching over 9 bases. V lost 3 bases, J lost 0 bases, and 3 bases stayed unmatched. Per germline, CDR1 SGHRS and CDR2 YFSETQ. The CDR3 length is 16 residues. The CDR3, as DNA: TGCGCCAGCAGCTCGATAGCGGGGGCGAACACCGGGGAGCTGTTTTTT. It translates to CASSSIAGANTGELFF.

The V gene is TRBV7-3, the J gene TRBJ1-1; tentative D call: TRBD1 (6 bases). Trimming took off 6 bases at V and 4 bases at J, with 21 bases between the two ends. CDR1 is SGHTA and CDR2 is FQGTGA in the germline V gene. This CDR3 region has 16 residues. The DNA of the CDR3 is TGTGCCAGCAGGGCAGGGGCGGGGGAATCGGGCACTGAAGCTTTCTTT. Amino acid sequence: CASRAGAGESGTEAFF. Full variable domain (remainder filled in from reference TRBV7-3 and TRBJ1-1): GAGVSQTPSNKVTEKGKYVELRCDPISGHTALYWYRQSLGQGPEFLIYFQGTGAADDSGLPNDRFFAVRPEGSVSTLKIQRTERGDSAVYLCASRAGAGESGTEAFFGQGTRLTVV.

The J gene is TRBJ1-1, the V gene TRBV5-4; D not resolved. The CDR3 has 14 amino acids. Trimming removed 1 base at V and 1 base at J, with 8 bases between. From germline, CDR1 is SGHNT and CDR2 YYREEE (reference sequence). This chain's CDR3 is CASSLPQPNTEAFF. Here the CDR3 DNA reads TGTGCCAGCAGCTTGCCACAACCGAACACTGAAGCTTTCTTT.

The chain combines TRBV15 with TRBJ2-3; the D gene is possibly TRBD2 (5 bases). V was cut by 1 base and J by 4 bases, with 12 bases left in between. CDR1 LNHNV and CDR2 YYDKDF come from the germline V gene (reference sequence). The CDR3 covers 15 residues. The CDR3 DNA reads as TGTGCCACCAGCAGAGGTGAGGGAGTACCAGATACGCAGTATTTT. Protein product: CATSRGEGVPDTQYF. The whole variable domain, remainder taken from reference TRBV15 and TRBJ2-3, is DAMVIQNPRYQVTQFGKPVTLSCSQTLNHNVMYWYQQKSSQAPKLLFHYYDKDFNNEADTPDNFQSRRPNTSFCFLDIRSPGLGDTAMYLCATSRGEGVPDTQYFGPGTRLTVL.

The CDR3 protein is CASSQDFGRVGNTIYF. The CDR3 DNA reads as TGTGCCAGCAGCCAAGATTTTGGCAGGGTCGGAAACACCATATATTTT. The chain employs TRBV3-1 (or the pseudogene TRBV3-2) and TRBJ1-3; D might be TRBD1 (5 bases). Trimming took off 0 bases at V and 4 bases at J, with 13 bases between the two ends. This CDR3 has 16 amino acids. Germline assignment: CDR1 LGHDT and CDR2 YNNKEL (reference sequence).

CDR3 amino acids: CASSQDPAGNPEKLFF. DNA for the CDR3: TGCGCCAGCAGCCAAGATCCCGCAGGGAATCCCGAAAAACTGTTTTTT. This chain connects TRBV4-3 to TRBJ1-4, with D possibly TRBD1 on 5 matching bases. This CDR3 has 16 residues. V lost 0 bases and J lost 8, with 16 bases in between. Germline lookup yields CDR1 LGHNA and CDR2 YSLEER.

The V and J genes are TRBV6-1 and TRBJ2-7; TRBD2 might be the D (6 bases). V was cut by 2 bases and J by 5 bases, with 10 bases left in between. Germline CDR1 reads MNHNS; CDR2 reads SASEGT. This CDR3 is built from 13 residues. The CDR3 is CASSELWGDEQYF. In DNA form, the CDR3 reads TGTGCCAGCAGTGAACTGTGGGGGGACGAGCAGTACTTC.

V usage is TRBV5-8 and J usage is TRBJ2-5, with D possibly TRBD2 on 6 matching bases. The V gene lost 3 bases and the J gene lost 3 bases, with 15 bases spanning the gap. This CDR3 comprises 15 residues. Per the germline V gene, CDR1 is SGHTS and CDR2 is YDEGEE. The DNA for the CDR3 is TGTGCCAGCAGCTCGCGGGAAGCGACCAAAGAGACCCAGTACTTC. Translating gives CASSSREATKETQYF.

This rearrangement joins TRBV5-4 to TRBJ2-6; D call uncertain. Germline V gene sequence: CDR1 SGHNT, CDR2 YYREEE (reference sequence). The CDR3 sequence is 13 residues long. V dropped 2 bases and J dropped 3 bases, with 3 bases sitting between them. The CDR3 bases are TGTGCCAGCAGCTTCGATGGGGCCAACGTCCTGACTTTC. Translated: CASSFDGANVLTF. The full variable domain, in which reference TRBV5-4 and TRBJ2-6 provide the parts outside the CDR3, is ETGVTQSPTHLIKTRGQQVTLRCSSQSGHNTVSWYQQALGQGPQFIFQYYREEENGRGNFPPRFSGLQFPNYSSELNVNALELDDSALYLCASSFDGANVLTFGAGSRLTVL.